The entry below gives a single T cell receptor (beta chain) sequence along with its context. The sample belongs to a study of blood T cell repertoires in COVID-19. Study context: Sites in the United States, Italy and Spain provided acute and convalescent COVID-19 samples. T cells, B-cell-depleted T cells, or PBMCs supplied cDNA or gDNA.

This CDR3 has 17 residues. The germline gives CDR1 MDHEN, CDR2 SYDVKM. V was clipped by 2 bases and J by 4 bases; unmatched bases: 10. Original analysis: From reference gene primer amplification, estimates of nucleated cell counts were derived. TCRdb's copy holds only in-frame clones and misses some; the assay was immunoSEQ multiplex PCR. The V and J calls and clone size come from that table; D and trimming were worked out from the DNA. Among about 40,000 clones listed, about four fifths were seen once. This TCR was sampled from a woman aged 55-75 years with acute or convalescent COVID-19. Sequenced: peripheral blood. The chain links TRBV28 to TRBJ1-3; 8 bases fit TRBD1. The CDR3 nucleotides read TGTGCCAGCAGTTTAAGACCCCAGGGGGCGCGAGGAAACACCATATATTTT. Translation: CASSLRPQGARGNTIYF.